A selection of T cell receptor beta chains follows, all from one sample in a study of blood T cell repertoires in COVID-19. Data came from immunoSEQ multiplex PCR; TCRdb stores just in-frame clones and leaves some out. The data hold about 84,000 clones, with about 83% observed a single time. Material: peripheral blood. These TCRs come from an elderly woman with acute or convalescent COVID-19. Each CDR3 is given with its conserved first and last residue. D genes are given only for firm matches. A row's size may be missing; if present it is once, few, many or a size class.

clone_size j_call d_call v_call cdr3_nt cdr3_aa
. TRBJ1-2 . TRBV3-1/TRBV3-2 TGTGCCAGCTCCCCTCGGGGAAATGGCTACACCTTC CASSPRGNGYTF
. TRBJ1-5 . TRBV19 TGTGCCAGTAGTATAGCGCAGGGGCCAAATCAGCCCCAGCATTTT CASSIAQGPNQPQHF
. TRBJ2-4 . TRBV19 TGTGCCAGTAGTATTCTCACTACTAGAGCCAAAAACATTCAGTACTTC CASSILTTRAKNIQYF
. TRBJ1-2 . TRBV20-1 TGCAGTGCTAACGGGGAATGGGGCTACACCTTC CSANGEWGYTF
. TRBJ2-7 TRBD1 TRBV27 TGTGCCAGCAGTTTACGACAGGGGGCTGATGAGCAGTACTTC CASSLRQGADEQYF
once TRBJ1-5 . TRBV5-1 TGCGCCAGCAGTCCCCAGGGGAATCAGCCCCAGCATTTT CASSPQGNQPQHF
few TRBJ2-1 . TRBV7-8 TGTGCCAGCAGCTTAGGGGCCGGCGGGGCCTCCTACAATGAGCAGTTCTTC CASSLGAGGASYNEQFF
. TRBJ2-2 TRBD1 TRBV13 TGTGCCAGCAGCACCCGCCACAGGGGTCCGAACACCGGGGAGCTGTTTTTT CASSTRHRGPNTGELFF
few TRBJ2-7 TRBD2 TRBV5-1 TGCGCCAGCAAAGGGACTAGCGGCTACGAGCAGTACTTC CASKGTSGYEQYF
. TRBJ2-7 TRBD1 TRBV5-1 TGCGCCAGCAGCCCGGCGGGACAGGGGCAGTACTTC CASSPAGQGQYF
. TRBJ2-7 TRBD2 TRBV9 TGTGCCAGCAGCGTAGGAGCGGGAGGGCCTTACGAGCAGTACTTC CASSVGAGGPYEQYF
. TRBJ2-3 . TRBV5-5 TGTGCCAGCACCATAAGGGGGAACACAGATACGCAGTATTTT CASTIRGNTDTQYF
. TRBJ2-1 TRBD2 TRBV7-9 TGTGCCAGCAGCTTAATCCCCAGGACTAGCGGGAGTGATTACAATGAGCAGTTCTTC CASSLIPRTSGSDYNEQFF
. TRBJ1-5 . TRBV3-1/TRBV3-2 TGTGCCAGCAGCCAAGGCAGGGCGCATCAGCCCCAGCATTTT CASSQGRAHQPQHF
. TRBJ2-7 TRBD2 TRBV2 TGTGCCAGCAGCGAGACTAGCGGGAGGGCCTCCTACGAGCAGTACTTC CASSETSGRASYEQYF
. TRBJ1-1 TRBD1 TRBV19 TGTGCCAGTAATTCCCTCCGGGACAGGGATACTGAAGCTTTCTTT CASNSLRDRDTEAFF
. TRBJ2-7 . TRBV6-2/TRBV6-3 TGTGCCAGCAGCCCCGGGTCAGCGAACTCCTACGAGCAGTACTTC CASSPGSANSYEQYF
. TRBJ2-7 TRBD2 TRBV5-5 TGTGCCAGCAGTCTAGGGACTAGCGTAAACTCCTACGAGCAGTACTTC CASSLGTSVNSYEQYF
. TRBJ2-5 TRBD1 TRBV5-4 TGTGCCAGCAGCTTCCCCGGACAGGGAAAGACCCAGTACTTC CASSFPGQGKTQYF
many TRBJ1-6 TRBD1 TRBV6-5 TGTGCCAGCAGACTGACCGGGACAGACAATTCACCCCTCCACTTT CASRLTGTDNSPLHF
few TRBJ1-1 TRBD1 TRBV6-5 TGTGCCAGCAGTTTGGGACAGACGGACACTGAAGCTTTCTTT CASSLGQTDTEAFF
. TRBJ2-2 TRBD2 TRBV5-1 TGCGCCAGCAGCGCGGGACTAGCGGGATTTGGCGGGGAGCTGTTTTTT CASSAGLAGFGGELFF
. TRBJ2-7 TRBD2 TRBV2 TGTGCCAGCAGGGAGGAACTAGCGGGAGTTCCCTACGAGCAGTACTTC CASREELAGVPYEQYF